The rows below give T cell receptor beta chains drawn from one sample of a study of T-cell reconstitution after alpha-beta-depleted transplantation in children. MiXCR, applied by TCRdb to the PCR reads, yields one record per CDR3 protein. This sample carries 600,000 to 700,000 distinct CDR3 sequences, less than 15% of them seen once, and the ten largest clones take around 0.79%. The starting material was PBMCs, obtained before TCRalphabeta/CD19-depleted stem cell transplant. The receptor set was obtained from a girl aged 2-10 years with congenital amegakaryocytic thrombocytopenia, due to receive a stem cell transplant. Each CDR3 is given with its conserved first and last residue. The D gene is left open where the match is weak. Clone size appears in some rows only: once, few, many, or a class for an expanded clone.

V gene	D gene	clone size	J gene	CDR3 DNA	CDR3 protein
TRBV7-9	-	many	TRBJ2-2	TGTGCTGAGGGTGCGAACACCGGGGAGCTGTTTTTT	CAEGANTGELFF
TRBV7-8	-	-	TRBJ2-5	TGTGCCAGCAGCTTAGCCATAGAGACCCAGTACTTC	CASSLAIETQYF
TRBV19	-	-	TRBJ2-1	TGTGCCAGTAGTATATGGCAGAACTCCTACAATGAGCAGTTCTTC	CASSIWQNSYNEQFF
TRBV6-1	TRBD2	many	TRBJ2-1	TGTGCCAGCAGAACGAACCTAGCGGGAGACAATGAGCAGTTCTTC	CASRTNLAGDNEQFF
TRBV5-1	-	many	TRBJ2-1	TGCGCCAGCAGCTTGGCGGGGGACATAAAGTTCTTC	CASSLAGDIKFF
TRBV20-1	-	-	TRBJ1-6	TGCAGTGCTAGGGGACCGGGACGGCATAATTCACCCCTCCACTTT	CSARGPGRHNSPLHF
TRBV5-4	TRBD2	once	TRBJ2-5	TGTGCCAGCAGCTTGAGGACTAGCGTCCCAAAAGAGACCCAGTACTTC	CASSLRTSVPKETQYF
TRBV5-6	TRBD2	-	TRBJ2-7	TGTGCCAGCACCATAATGGGGGGGGACCGAGGGGAGCAGTACTTC	CASTIMGGDRGEQYF
TRBV7-2	-	-	TRBJ2-7	TGTGCCAGCAACCTATTGGCCGGTCTTAACGAGCAGTACTTC	CASNLLAGLNEQYF
TRBV29-1	TRBD1	once	TRBJ2-1	TGCAGCGTAAGGACAGGGGTGCAGTTCTTC	CSVRTGVQFF
TRBV12-3/TRBV12-4	TRBD2	many	TRBJ2-1	TGTGCCGTCCGTCTTGCGGGAGGGGAAGGCCGGTACAATGAGCAGTTCTTC	CAVRLAGGEGRYNEQFF
TRBV29-1	-	many	TRBJ2-1	TGCAGCGTTTTGACGTCCAATGAGCAGTTCTTC	CSVLTSNEQFF
TRBV7-9	TRBD2	-	TRBJ2-1	TGTGCCAGCAGCTTCGGACTAGCGTCAGATGAGCAGTTCTTC	CASSFGLASDEQFF
TRBV20-1	-	many	TRBJ2-1	TGCAGTGCTAGAGATTCGAGAGGCGCCTACAATGAGCAGTTCTTC	CSARDSRGAYNEQFF
TRBV29-1	-	many	TRBJ2-3	TGCAGCGCCGCCCCCCGCACACAGGATACGCAGTATTTT	CSAAPRTQDTQYF
TRBV12-3/TRBV12-4	TRBD1	many	TRBJ1-5	TGTGCCAGCAGTCTGACAGGGGGGGGGCAGCCCCAGCATTTT	CASSLTGGGQPQHF
TRBV5-1	TRBD1	many	TRBJ2-4	TGCGCCAGCAGCTTATTAGCCGTTAGGACAGGGGACATTCAGTACTTC	CASSLLAVRTGDIQYF
TRBV30	TRBD2	-	TRBJ2-1	TGTGCCTGGAGTTTACTAGCGGGATCCTACAATGAGCAGTTCTTC	CAWSLLAGSYNEQFF
TRBV20-1	TRBD2	few	TRBJ2-1	TGCAGTGCTAGGGTAGCGGGAGGGTTTTTCAATGAGCAGTTCTTC	CSARVAGGFFNEQFF
TRBV18	-	many	TRBJ2-1	TGTGCCAGCTCACCGCAGGCTTCCTACAATGAGCAGTTCTTC	CASSPQASYNEQFF
TRBV6-5	TRBD1	-	TRBJ2-7	TGTGCCAGCAGTTACTCGATAACAGGGGGATACGAGCAGTACTTC	CASSYSITGGYEQYF
TRBV20-1	TRBD1	many	TRBJ1-2	TGCAGTGCTGGCTCCCGTGGGACAGGGGGCTATGGCTACACCTTC	CSAGSRGTGGYGYTF
TRBV7-6	-	few	TRBJ2-5	TGTGCCAGCAGTTTTAGGGATCGAGAAGAGACCCAGTACTTC	CASSFRDREETQYF
TRBV20-1	-	many	TRBJ2-5	TGCAGTGCTAGAGGGTCTGAGACCCAGTACTTC	CSARGSETQYF
TRBV5-1	TRBD1	-	TRBJ1-2	TGCGCCAGCAGCCAGCCCCAGGGGGTCGGTGGCTACACCTTC	CASSQPQGVGGYTF
TRBV9	-	-	TRBJ2-2	TGTGCCAGCAGCGTAGGGGACACGGACACCGGGGAGCTGTTTTTT	CASSVGDTDTGELFF
TRBV5-1	TRBD2	many	TRBJ2-3	TGCGCCAGCAGCACATTACTAGCGGGAGGCACAGATACGCAGTATTTT	CASSTLLAGGTDTQYF
TRBV5-1	-	many	TRBJ1-1	TGCGCCAGCAGCTTGGTTGGGAGGGGAGACGGAGCTTTCTTT	CASSLVGRGDGAFF
TRBV18	TRBD1	many	TRBJ1-2	TGTGCCAGCTCACCTTTGGGACAGGTTAACTATGGCTACACCTTC	CASSPLGQVNYGYTF
TRBV9	-	few	TRBJ1-1	TGTGCCAGCAGCGTAGTTTCGTCCCGGGGGAACACTGAAGCTTTCTTT	CASSVVSSRGNTEAFF